This T cell receptor beta chain was recorded in a study of prognosis after radiotherapy for stage I lung cancer. In regard to this clonotype: The antigen is unknown.

The study, taken as a whole, reports: Following stereotactic body radiation therapy, patients who went on to develop distant metastases had lower Shannon entropy.

For each of two time points, an approximately 6-milliliter draw of peripheral blood was taken. Per germline, CDR1 DFQATT and CDR2 SNEGSKA (reference sequence). Trimming stripped 3 bases from V and 0 bases from J, with 10 bases between. CDR3 size: 14 residues. Amplification of TCR beta CDR3 from genomic DNA used two-round multiplex PCR. First-round PCR used primers specific to each TRBV and TRBJ gene. From the multiplex PCR reads, TCRdb called clonotypes with MiXCR, one entry per CDR3 protein. The sample has about 22,000 distinct CDR3 sequences; roughly 37% are singletons. Specimen: PBMCs, collected before or after stereotactic body radiation therapy (not recorded which). The rearrangement uses TRBV20-1 and TRBJ2-3; D may be TRBD1 (6 bases). This clonotype was sampled from a donor at least 50 years old with non-small cell lung cancer. CDR3 coding DNA: TGCAGTGCTAGGCGGACAGCTAGCACAGATACGCAGTATTTT. Its protein is CSARRTASTDTQYF.